Here is one T cell receptor beta chain with its context. Antigen unknown. The sample comes from a study of cytomegalovirus exposure and HLA in healthy donors. General study findings and limits: In an earlier analysis, most TCR beta V segments were productive about 87% or about 30% of the time.

CDR3 length equals 13 residues. Germline assignment: CDR1 ENHRY and CDR2 SYGVKD. V was clipped by 2 bases and J by 1 base, with 3 bases between them. The PCR used 60 Vbeta and 13 Jbeta primers. Profiling relied on immunoSEQ multiplex PCR, and the TCRdb table lists in-frame clones only, not all of them. The sample contains around 250,000 clones, around 81% of which appear only once. Donors in the study were healthy people who gave bone marrow. Sequencing was performed on PBMCs. The sequence derives from a woman aged 60-75 years in good health and CMV-seropositive. V and J are TRBV10-3 and TRBJ1-5; D is unresolved. The CDR3, as DNA: TGTGCCATCAGTGAGGAGAGCAATCAGCCCCAGCATTTT. Residues: CAISEESNQPQHF.